This T cell receptor beta chain was identified during a study of T cell responses to AZD1222 COVID-19 vaccine. Profiled with immunoSEQ multiplex PCR; TCRdb holds only in-frame clones, not every one. This table has tens of thousands of clones, less than 95% appearing once. This clone was counted once. The antigen is undetermined. Trimming cost V 5 bases and J 9 bases; bases outside gene matches: 8. Germline CDR1 reads SGHTA; CDR2 reads FQGNSA. The CDR3 runs to 13 residues. Broader study findings: Repertoire samples came only from after the peak T cell response. Regions 160-218 and 743-854 held dominance among vaccine-associated CD4 TCRs, which spanned spike. Donors were mostly white British, more females; clonal diversity possibly underestimated. Among those given AZD1222, only five or six were seropositive at baseline.

This chain links TRBV7-2 with TRBJ1-2; TRBD1 aligns across 8 bases. This clonotype originated in an adult who received the AZD1222 COVID-19 vaccine. Here the sequenced sample was peripheral blood, taken 28 days after the second AZD1222 dose. CDR3 residues: CASSPGQGKSYTF. CDR3 coding DNA: TGTGCCAGCAGCCCCGGACAGGGAAAGAGCTACACCTTC.